Below are 5 T cell receptor beta chains sequenced from a single sample in a study of cytomegalovirus exposure and HLA in healthy donors. 13 Jbeta primers and 60 Vbeta primers were used for the PCR. Some clones are missing from TCRdb's copy, which holds only in-frame ones; the method was immunoSEQ multiplex PCR. The profile shows 150,000 or so clones, around 77% of them singletons. Sequencing was carried out using PBMCs. The origin of the receptors is a woman in her twenties or thirties in good health and CMV-seronegative.

This clone was seen only a few times. The CDR3 reads CASSPPTSGSVGGELFF. The CDR3 DNA follows: TGTGCCAGCAGCCCCCCGACTAGCGGGAGTGTAGGCGGGGAGCTGTTTTTT. This rearrangement joins TRBV5-4 to TRBJ2-2, with 12 bases fitting TRBD2. The V segment lost 4 bases and the J segment 7 bases; nucleotides outside the gene matches: 11. Germline CDR1 is SGHNT and CDR2 is YYREEE (reference sequence). This CDR3 has 17 amino acids.

This clone appeared once. This chain uses TRBV5-4 with TRBJ2-7, with a weak D call TRBD1 (6 bases). The CDR3 is made up of 14 amino acids. The ends were cut back, 4 bases at V and 2 bases at J, with 13 bases in the middle. Germline values: CDR1 SGHNT, CDR2 YYREEE (reference sequence). CDR3 nucleotide sequence: TGTGCCAGCAGCCCGACAGGTCTAACCTACGAGCAGTACTTC. It translates to CASSPTGLTYEQYF.

The chain has TRBV27 and TRBJ1-1; 9 bases agree with TRBD1. The CDR3 loop spans 17 amino acids. V lost 5 bases and J lost 3; bases outside the gene matches: 13. The germline V gene encodes CDR1 MNHEY and CDR2 SMNVEV (reference sequence). CDR3 nucleotides: TGTGCCAGCAGTCCAAGAACCGGGACAGGGATAGACACTGAAGCTTTCTTT. Translated, it gives CASSPRTGTGIDTEAFF.

The J gene is TRBJ2-2, the V gene TRBV9; TRBD1 matches at 8 bases. The CDR3 consists of 14 residues. CDR1 SGDLS and CDR2 YYNGEE come from the germline V gene. Trimming at V came to 7 bases and at J to 0 bases, leaving 2 bases not matched to a gene. The CDR3 sequence is CASEDRANTGELFF. In nucleotides, the CDR3 is TGTGCCAGCGAGGACAGGGCGAACACCGGGGAGCTGTTTTTT.

The genes are TRBV11-2 and TRBJ1-1, with a tentative D call TRBD1 (5 bases). In germline, CDR1 is SGHAT, CDR2 FQNNGV. V was clipped by 5 bases and J by 7 bases, with 11 bases between them. This CDR3 is built from 12 residues. The DNA of the CDR3 is TGTGCCAGCAGCCGGTCAGGGTTTGAAGCTTTCTTT. Encoded protein: CASSRSGFEAFF.